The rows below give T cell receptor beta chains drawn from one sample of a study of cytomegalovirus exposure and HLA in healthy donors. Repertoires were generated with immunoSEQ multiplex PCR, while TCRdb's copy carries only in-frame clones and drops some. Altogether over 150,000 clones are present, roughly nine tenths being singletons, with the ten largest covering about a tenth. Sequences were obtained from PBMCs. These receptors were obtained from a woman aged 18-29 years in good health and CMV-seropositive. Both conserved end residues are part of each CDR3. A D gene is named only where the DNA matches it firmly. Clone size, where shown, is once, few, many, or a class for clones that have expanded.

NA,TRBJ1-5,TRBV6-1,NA,TGTGCCAGCAGTGAAGCGCGAGGAGCCAGGGAAGATCAGCCCCAGCATTTT,CASSEARGAREDQPQHF
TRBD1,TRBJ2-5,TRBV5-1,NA,TGCGCCAGCAGCGCATCCGGGACAGAGGAGACCCAGTACTTC,CASSASGTEETQYF
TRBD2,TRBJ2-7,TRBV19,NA,TGTGCCAGTAGTTTGGCTAGCGGGGGCTACGAGCAGTACTTC,CASSLASGGYEQYF
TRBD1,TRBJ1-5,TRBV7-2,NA,TGTGCCAGCAGCCCCGGGACAGCGGGTGTTCAGCCCCAGCATTTT,CASSPGTAGVQPQHF
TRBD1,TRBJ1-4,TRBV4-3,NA,TGCGCCAGCAGCCATGGTATGACAGGGACTAATGAAAAACTGTTTTTT,CASSHGMTGTNEKLFF
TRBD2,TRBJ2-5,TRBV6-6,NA,TGTGCCAGCAGATCCCGACTAGCGGGATCAGAAACCCAGTACTTC,CASRSRLAGSETQYF
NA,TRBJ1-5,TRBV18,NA,TGTGCCAGCTCAACAGCTTATAGCAATCAGCCCCAGCATTTT,CASSTAYSNQPQHF
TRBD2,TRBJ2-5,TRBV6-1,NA,TGTGCCAGCAGTGGGGACCCGACTAGCGGGAGGTGGCAAGAGACCCAGTACTTC,CASSGDPTSGRWQETQYF
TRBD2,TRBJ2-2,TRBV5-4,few,TGTGCCAGCAGCTTACTAGCGGGAACGAGAGGGGAGCTGTTTTTT,CASSLLAGTRGELFF
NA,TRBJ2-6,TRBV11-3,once,TGTGCCAGCAGCTTAGGGATGGGGCGGTCCCCTGGGGCCAACGTCCTGACTTTC,CASSLGMGRSPGANVLTF
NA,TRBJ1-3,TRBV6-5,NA,TGTGCCAGCAACTCCGGGACTGCTGGAAACACCATATATTTT,CASNSGTAGNTIYF
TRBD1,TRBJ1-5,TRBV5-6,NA,TGTGCCAGCAGCTTTGGGCAGGGGGCCCCTCAGCCCCAGCATTTT,CASSFGQGAPQPQHF
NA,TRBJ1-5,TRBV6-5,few,TGTGCCAGCAGCTTCGACAGAAAAACTCAGCCCCAGCATTTT,CASSFDRKTQPQHF
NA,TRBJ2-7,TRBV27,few,TGTGCCAGCAGTGGACTCTCCTACGAGCAGTACTTC,CASSGLSYEQYF
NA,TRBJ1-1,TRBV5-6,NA,TGTGCCAGCAGCTTGCCGGCGGGGGGGACTGAAGCTTTCTTT,CASSLPAGGTEAFF
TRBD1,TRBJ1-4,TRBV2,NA,TGTGCCAGCACCCGGGACAGTGAGAATGAAAAACTGTTTTTT,CASTRDSENEKLFF
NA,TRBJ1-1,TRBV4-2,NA,TGTGCCAGCAGCCAAGGGCTCAGGAACACTGAAGCTTTCTTT,CASSQGLRNTEAFF